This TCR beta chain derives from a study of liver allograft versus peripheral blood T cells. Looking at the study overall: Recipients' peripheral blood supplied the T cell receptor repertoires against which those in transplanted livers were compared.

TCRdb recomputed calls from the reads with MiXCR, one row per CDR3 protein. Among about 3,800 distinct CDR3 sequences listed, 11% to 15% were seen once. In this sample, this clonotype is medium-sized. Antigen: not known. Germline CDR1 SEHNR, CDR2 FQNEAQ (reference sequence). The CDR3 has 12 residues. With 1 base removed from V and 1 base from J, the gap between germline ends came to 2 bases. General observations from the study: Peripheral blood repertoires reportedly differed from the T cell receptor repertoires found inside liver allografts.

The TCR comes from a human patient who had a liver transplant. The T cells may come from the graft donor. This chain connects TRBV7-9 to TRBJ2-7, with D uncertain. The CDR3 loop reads CASSLGSYEQYF. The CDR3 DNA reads TGTGCCAGCAGCTTAGGATCCTACGAGCAGTACTTC.